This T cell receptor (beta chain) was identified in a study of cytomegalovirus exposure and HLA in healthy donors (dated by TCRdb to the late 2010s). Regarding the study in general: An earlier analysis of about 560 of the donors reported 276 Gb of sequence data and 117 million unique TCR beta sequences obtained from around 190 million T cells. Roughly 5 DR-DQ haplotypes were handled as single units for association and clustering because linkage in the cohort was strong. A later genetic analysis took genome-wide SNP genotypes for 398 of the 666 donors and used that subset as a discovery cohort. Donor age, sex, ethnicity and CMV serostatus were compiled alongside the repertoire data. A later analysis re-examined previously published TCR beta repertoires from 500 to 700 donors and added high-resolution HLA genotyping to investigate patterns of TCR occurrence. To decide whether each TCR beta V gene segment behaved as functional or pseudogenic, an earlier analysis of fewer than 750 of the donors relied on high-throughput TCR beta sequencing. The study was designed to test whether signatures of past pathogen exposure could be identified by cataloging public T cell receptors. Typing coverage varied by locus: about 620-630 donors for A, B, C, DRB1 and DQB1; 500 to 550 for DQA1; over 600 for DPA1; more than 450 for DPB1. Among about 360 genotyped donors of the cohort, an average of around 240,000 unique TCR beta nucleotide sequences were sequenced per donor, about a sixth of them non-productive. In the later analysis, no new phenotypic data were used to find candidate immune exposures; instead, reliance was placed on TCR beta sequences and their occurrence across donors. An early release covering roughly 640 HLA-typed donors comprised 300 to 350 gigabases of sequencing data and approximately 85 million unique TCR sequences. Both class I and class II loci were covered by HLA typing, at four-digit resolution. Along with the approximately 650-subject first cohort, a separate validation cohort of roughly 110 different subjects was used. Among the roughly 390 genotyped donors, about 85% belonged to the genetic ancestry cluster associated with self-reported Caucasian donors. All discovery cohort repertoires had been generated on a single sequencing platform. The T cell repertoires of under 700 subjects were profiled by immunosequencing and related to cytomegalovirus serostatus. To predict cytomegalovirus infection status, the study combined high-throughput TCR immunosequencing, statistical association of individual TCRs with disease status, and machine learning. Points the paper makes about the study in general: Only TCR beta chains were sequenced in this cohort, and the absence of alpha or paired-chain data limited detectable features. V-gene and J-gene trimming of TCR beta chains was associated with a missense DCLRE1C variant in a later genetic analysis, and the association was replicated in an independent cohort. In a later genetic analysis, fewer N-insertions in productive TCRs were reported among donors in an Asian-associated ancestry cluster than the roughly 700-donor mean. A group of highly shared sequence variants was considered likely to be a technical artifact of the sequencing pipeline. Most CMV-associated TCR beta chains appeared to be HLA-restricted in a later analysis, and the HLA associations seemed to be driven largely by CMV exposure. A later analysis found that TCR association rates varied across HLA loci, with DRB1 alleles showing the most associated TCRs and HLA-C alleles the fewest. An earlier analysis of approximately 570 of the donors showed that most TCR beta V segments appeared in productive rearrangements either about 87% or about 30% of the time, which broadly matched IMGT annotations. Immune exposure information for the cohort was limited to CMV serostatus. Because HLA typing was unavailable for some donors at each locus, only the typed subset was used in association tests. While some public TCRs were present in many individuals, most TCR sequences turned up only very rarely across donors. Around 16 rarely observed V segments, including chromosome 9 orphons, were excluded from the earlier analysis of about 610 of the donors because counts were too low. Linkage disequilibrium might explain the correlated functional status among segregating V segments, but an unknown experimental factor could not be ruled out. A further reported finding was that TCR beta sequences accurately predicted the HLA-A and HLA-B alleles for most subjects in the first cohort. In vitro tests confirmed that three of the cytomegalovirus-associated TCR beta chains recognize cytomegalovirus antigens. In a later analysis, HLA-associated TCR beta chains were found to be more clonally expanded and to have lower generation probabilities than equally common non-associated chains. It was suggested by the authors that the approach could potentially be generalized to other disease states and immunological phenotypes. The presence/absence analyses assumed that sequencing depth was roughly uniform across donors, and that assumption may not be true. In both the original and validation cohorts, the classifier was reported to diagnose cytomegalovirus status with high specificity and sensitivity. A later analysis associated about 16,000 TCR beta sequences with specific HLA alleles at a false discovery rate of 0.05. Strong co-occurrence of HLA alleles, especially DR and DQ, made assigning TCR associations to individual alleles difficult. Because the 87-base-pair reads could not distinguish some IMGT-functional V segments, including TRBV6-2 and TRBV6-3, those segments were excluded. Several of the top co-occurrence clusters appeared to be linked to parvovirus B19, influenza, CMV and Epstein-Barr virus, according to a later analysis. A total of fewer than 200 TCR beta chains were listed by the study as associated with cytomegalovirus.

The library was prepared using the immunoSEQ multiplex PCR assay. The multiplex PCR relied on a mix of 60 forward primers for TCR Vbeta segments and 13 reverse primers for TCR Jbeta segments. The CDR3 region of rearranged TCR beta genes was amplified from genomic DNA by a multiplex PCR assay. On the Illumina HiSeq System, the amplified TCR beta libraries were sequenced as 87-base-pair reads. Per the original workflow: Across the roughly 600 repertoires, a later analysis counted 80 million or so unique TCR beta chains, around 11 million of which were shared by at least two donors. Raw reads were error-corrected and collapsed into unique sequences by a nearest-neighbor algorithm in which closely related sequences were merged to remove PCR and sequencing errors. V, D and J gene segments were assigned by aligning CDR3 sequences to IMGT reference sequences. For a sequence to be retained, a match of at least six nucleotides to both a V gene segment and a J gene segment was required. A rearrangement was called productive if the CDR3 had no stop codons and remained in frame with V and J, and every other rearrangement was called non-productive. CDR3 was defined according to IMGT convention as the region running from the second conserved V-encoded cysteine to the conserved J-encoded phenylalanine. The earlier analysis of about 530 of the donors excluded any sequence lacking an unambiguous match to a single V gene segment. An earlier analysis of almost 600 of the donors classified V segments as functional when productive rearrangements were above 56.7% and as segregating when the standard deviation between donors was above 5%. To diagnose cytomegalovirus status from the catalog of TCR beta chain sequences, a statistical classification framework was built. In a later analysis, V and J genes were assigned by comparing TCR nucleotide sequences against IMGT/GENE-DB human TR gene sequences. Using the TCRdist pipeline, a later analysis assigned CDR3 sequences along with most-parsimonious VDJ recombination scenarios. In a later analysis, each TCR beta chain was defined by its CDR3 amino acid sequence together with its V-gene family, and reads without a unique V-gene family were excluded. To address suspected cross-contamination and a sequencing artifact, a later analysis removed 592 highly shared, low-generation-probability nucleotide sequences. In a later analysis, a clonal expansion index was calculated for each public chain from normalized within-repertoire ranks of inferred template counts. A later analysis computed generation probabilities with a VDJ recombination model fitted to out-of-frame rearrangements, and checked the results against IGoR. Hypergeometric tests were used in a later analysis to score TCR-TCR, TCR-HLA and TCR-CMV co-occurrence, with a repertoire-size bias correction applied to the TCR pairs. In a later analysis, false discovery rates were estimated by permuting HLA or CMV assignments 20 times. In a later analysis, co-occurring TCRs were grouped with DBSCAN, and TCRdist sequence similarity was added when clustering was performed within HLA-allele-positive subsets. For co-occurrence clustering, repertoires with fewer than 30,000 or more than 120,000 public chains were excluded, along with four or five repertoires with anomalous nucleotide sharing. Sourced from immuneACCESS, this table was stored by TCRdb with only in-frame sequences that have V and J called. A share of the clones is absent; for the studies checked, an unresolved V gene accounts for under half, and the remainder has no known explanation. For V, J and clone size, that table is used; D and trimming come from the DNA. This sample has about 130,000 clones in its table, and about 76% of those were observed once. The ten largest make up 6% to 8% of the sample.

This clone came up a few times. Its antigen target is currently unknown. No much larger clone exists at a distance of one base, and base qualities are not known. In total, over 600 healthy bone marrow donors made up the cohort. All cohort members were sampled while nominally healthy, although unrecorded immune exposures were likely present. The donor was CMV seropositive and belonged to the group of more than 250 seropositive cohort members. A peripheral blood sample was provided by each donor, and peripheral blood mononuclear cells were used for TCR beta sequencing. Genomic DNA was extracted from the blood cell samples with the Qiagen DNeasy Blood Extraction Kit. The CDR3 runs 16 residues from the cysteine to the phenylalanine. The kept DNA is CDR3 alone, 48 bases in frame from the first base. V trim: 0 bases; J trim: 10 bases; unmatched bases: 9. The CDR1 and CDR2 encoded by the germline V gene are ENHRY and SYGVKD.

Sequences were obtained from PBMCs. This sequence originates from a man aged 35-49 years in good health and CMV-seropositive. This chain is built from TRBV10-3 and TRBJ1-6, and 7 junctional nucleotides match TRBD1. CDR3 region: CAISESRDRYGSPLHF. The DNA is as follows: TGTGCCATCAGTGAGTCCCGGGACAGATATGGGTCACCCCTCCACTTT.